These 8 T cell receptor beta chains were sequenced from one sample in a study of PD-1 blockade in classical Hodgkin lymphoma. Each and every patient relapsed after autologous stem cell transplantation, and patients got differing brentuximab vedotin exposure. Profiled with immunoSEQ multiplex PCR; TCRdb holds only in-frame clones, not every one. Of roughly 97,000 clones in the sample, approximately 80% were seen once. The specimen comprised peripheral blood mononuclear cells (PBMCs), sampled at baseline. The receptors here all came from a human donor with classical Hodgkin lymphoma.

This chain uses TRBV11-3 with TRBJ2-1; no firm D call. Germline assignment: CDR1 SGHNT and CDR2 YENEEA. The CDR3 covers 15 residues. V lost 1 base and J lost 8, with 15 bases in between. The CDR3 spells CASSLGQTSRDEQFF. Written as DNA, the CDR3 is TGTGCCAGCAGCTTAGGCCAGACCAGCCGCGATGAGCAGTTCTTC.

CDR3 nucleotides: TGTGCCAGCAGCTTGGACAGGGGAACTGTTGGCTACACCTTC. Encoded protein: CASSLDRGTVGYTF. This chain links TRBV7-8 with TRBJ1-2; TRBD1 matches 9 bases. After removal of 3 bases from V and 7 bases from J, the junction contained 6 bases not matched to a gene. Germline V gene data show CDR1 as SGHVS and CDR2 as FQNEAQ. The CDR3 runs 14 residues.

This sequence joins TRBV4-2 and TRBJ2-6, with D perhaps matching TRBD1 (5 bases). CDR3 size: 16 residues. Germline assignment: CDR1 LGHNA and CDR2 YNFKEQ. V was cut by 5 bases and J by 0 bases, with 11 bases left in between. The CDR3 sequence is CASSLVRGSGANVLTF. The CDR3 DNA reads TGTGCCAGCAGCTTAGTAAGGGGCTCTGGGGCCAACGTCCTGACTTTC.

The chain joins TRBV5-4 to TRBJ2-2, with 8 bases fitting TRBD2. V shed 4 bases, J shed 4 bases, and the junction held 9 bases outside the gene matches. The CDR3 totals 16 residues. Germline loops: CDR1 SGHNT, CDR2 YYREEE (reference sequence). As DNA, the CDR3 is TGTGCCAGCAGCCCACGGGGGGGCGGGAGCACCGGGGAGCTGTTTTTT. It encodes CASSPRGGGSTGELFF.

The chain couples TRBV10-3 to TRBJ2-7; 9 nucleotides agree with TRBD2. V gave up 0 bases and J gave up 0 bases; unmatched junction bases: 18. The germline CDR1 and CDR2 sequences are ENHRY and SYGVKD. The CDR3 is made up of 21 amino acids. This CDR3 reads CAISESGTDLAGAGSSYEQYF. CDR3 coding DNA: TGTGCCATCAGTGAGTCAGGGACCGATTTAGCGGGAGCGGGTAGCTCCTACGAGCAGTACTTC.

The rearrangement links TRBV7-9 to TRBJ2-5; 7 bases align to TRBD2. Germline V gives CDR1 SEHNR, CDR2 FQNEAQ (reference sequence). The CDR3 totals 16 residues. The V segment lost 4 bases and the J segment 1 base; nucleotides outside the gene matches: 9. CDR3 bases: TGTGCCAGCAGCTGGAGCCGGCTAGCGGCCCAAGAGACCCAGTACTTC. Amino acids: CASSWSRLAAQETQYF.

The chain links TRBV11-2 to TRBJ1-3; D may be TRBD1 (5 bases). This CDR3 is built from 14 residues. Germline V lookup: CDR1 SGHAT, CDR2 FQNNGV. The V end was cut by 2 bases, the J end by 8 bases, with 13 bases between. The CDR3 here is CASSLTPRGDTIYF. The CDR3 nucleotides are TGTGCCAGCAGCTTAACTCCTCGAGGGGACACCATATATTTT.

The gene calls are TRBV28 and TRBJ1-1; possible D gene TRBD1, 5 bases. CDR1 and CDR2 from the germline V gene are MDHEN and SYDVKM. Trimming pared 6 bases from V and 3 bases from J, leaving 8 bases between. This CDR3 contains 12 residues. The CDR3 protein is CASRLQDTEAFF. CDR3 DNA: TGTGCCAGCAGGTTACAGGACACTGAAGCTTTCTTT.